This passage covers 27 T cell receptor beta chains from one sample sequenced in a study of T-cell memory formation after mild COVID-19. TCRdb called the 5' RACE reads again in MiXCR, with one record for every CDR3 protein. The sample carries 470,000 or so distinct CDR3 sequences, around a sixth recorded once. Input material: PBMCs or a T cell subset sorted from them (not recorded which). Receptors originate from an adult woman who had mild COVID-19 (a few samples of this study predate the infection). Cell type and time point are not known.

CDR3 residues: CASSLARTSGSRSTDTQYF. As DNA, the CDR3 is TGTGCCAGCAGCTTAGCTAGGACTAGCGGGAGTCGGAGCACAGATACGCAGTATTTT. V usage is TRBV7-2 and J usage is TRBJ2-3; 13 bases are a match to TRBD2. Germline assignment: CDR1 SGHTA and CDR2 FQGNSA. The CDR3 runs to 19 residues. V was pared by 0 bases and J by 0 bases, with 6 bases of the junction left unmatched. Together with reference TRBV7-2 and TRBJ2-3, the CDR3 gives the full variable domain: GAGVSQSPSNKVTEKGKDVELRCDPISGHTALYWYRQSLGQGLEFLIYFQGNSAPDKSGLPSDRFSAERTGGSVSTLTIQRTQQEDSAVYLCASSLARTSGSRSTDTQYFGPGTRLTVL.

This clonotype has more than one count but fewer than ten. CDR3 residues: CASSLASGSGYTF. Here the CDR3 DNA reads TGTGCCAGCAGCTTAGCGTCGGGATCGGGCTACACCTTC. This sequence joins TRBV7-9 and TRBJ1-2; D remains ambiguous. The ends were cut back, 0 bases at V and 8 bases at J, with 10 bases in the middle. Germline V gene data show CDR1 as SEHNR and CDR2 as FQNEAQ (reference sequence). This CDR3 is 13 amino acids long.

V usage is TRBV9 and J usage is TRBJ2-7; D may be TRBD1 or TRBD2 (5 bases each). The length of the CDR3 is 14 residues. CDR1 SGDLS and CDR2 YYNGEE come from the germline V gene. V was clipped by 4 bases and J by 4 bases, with 15 bases between them. The CDR3 here is CASSTGTTPYEQYF. DNA for the CDR3: TGTGCCAGCAGCACCGGGACCACTCCATACGAGCAGTACTTC.

This clonotype has at least ten counts. This chain links TRBV9 with TRBJ2-3, with D possibly being TRBD2 (5 bases). Between the trimmed V and J ends, which lost 7 bases and 3 bases, there was a span of 18 bases. There are 15 residues in the CDR3. The germline CDR1 and CDR2 sequences are SGDLS and YYNGEE. CDR3 DNA sequence: TGTGCCAGCTCCTCCTCGGGTAGCGCGACAGATACGCAGTATTTT. Its translation is CASSSSGSATDTQYF. The full variable domain, with the rest looked up from reference TRBV9 and TRBJ2-3, is DSGVTQTPKHLITATGQRVTLRCSPRSGDLSVYWYQQSLDQGLQFLIQYYNGEERAKGNILERFSAQQFPDLHSELNLSSLELGDSALYFCASSSSGSATDTQYFGPGTRLTVL.

This clonotype was counted a few times. The chain employs TRBV20-1 and TRBJ1-5; D gene ambiguous. With 0 bases removed from V and 6 bases from J, the gap between germline ends came to 9 bases. Germline V gives CDR1 DFQATT, CDR2 SNEGSKA (reference sequence). This CDR3 contains 13 residues. CDR3 amino acids: CSARDQPGQPQHF. The CDR3, as DNA: TGCAGTGCTAGAGATCAGCCGGGTCAGCCCCAGCATTTT.

This clonotype came up a few times. The V and J genes are TRBV2 and TRBJ2-7; D is uncertain. The germline V and J ends were trimmed by 6 bases and 2 bases, with 8 bases remaining between them. Germline-derived CDR1 and CDR2 are SNHLY and FYNNEI. The CDR3 extends over 12 amino acids. The CDR3 nucleotides read TGTGCCAGCAGCCGTAATACCTACGAGCAGTACTTC. It encodes CASSRNTYEQYF.

This clonotype was seen at least ten times. The genes are TRBV12-3 or TRBV12-4 and TRBJ2-3; D perhaps matches TRBD2 (5 bases). The CDR3 loop spans 12 amino acids. Trimming cost V 5 bases and J 5 bases, with 8 bases left between them. In DNA form, the CDR3 reads TGTGCCAGCAGTGAGGCGGGAGATACGCAGTATTTT. Its protein product is CASSEAGDTQYF.

The chain combines TRBV6-5 with TRBJ2-3; the match to TRBD1 covers 10 bases. V was pared by 0 bases and J by 3 bases, with 9 bases of the junction left unmatched. The CDR3 sequence is 18 residues long. The V gene's germline CDR1 is MNHEY and CDR2 SVGAGI. CDR3 sequence: CASSYSGPGQGWTDTQYF. The DNA for the CDR3 is TGTGCCAGCAGTTACTCCGGCCCGGGACAGGGGTGGACAGATACGCAGTATTTT.

This rearrangement joins TRBV30 to TRBJ1-2; D is possibly TRBD1 (6 bases). CDR1 and CDR2 from the germline V gene are GTSNPN and SVGIG (reference sequence). The CDR3 has 13 residues. V gave up 1 base and J gave up 3 bases, with 9 bases separating them. The CDR3 bases are TGTGCCTGGAGTGAGGGGGGAGACTATGGCTACACCTTC. Its translation: CAWSEGGDYGYTF.

This chain uses TRBV18 with TRBJ2-1; 7 nucleotides align to TRBD2. This CDR3 is built from 17 residues. CDR1 KGHSH and CDR2 LQKENI come from the germline V gene. The ends lost 0 bases at V and 2 bases at J; junction bases unmatched: 7. The chain's CDR3 is CASSPPILAATYNEQFF. CDR3 DNA: TGTGCCAGCTCACCACCGATCCTAGCGGCGACCTACAATGAGCAGTTCTTC.

This clonotype was seen repeatedly, ten times or more. This rearrangement joins TRBV5-8 to TRBJ1-5; tentative D call: TRBD1 (5 bases). The CDR3 is 15 residues long. CDR1 is SGHTS, CDR2 YDEGEE, per germline. V lost 0 bases to trimming and J lost 7 bases, with 14 bases between them. The CDR3: CASSLAGAAGQPQHF. CDR3 nucleotides: TGTGCCAGCAGCTTGGCCGGGGCAGCCGGACAGCCCCAGCATTTT.

This chain links TRBV7-6 with TRBJ2-7; D is unresolved. Germline V CDR1 and CDR2: SGHVS, FNYEAQ. This CDR3 has 14 residues. V was shortened by 5 bases and J by 2 bases, with 13 bases between the two germline ends. CDR3 DNA sequence: TGTGCCAGCAGCCCTGGCATCAGACCCTACGAGCAGTACTTC. It specifies CASSPGIRPYEQYF.

V gene TRBV6-5 combines with J gene TRBJ2-3, with TRBD2 matching 7 bases. V lost 0 bases to trimming and J lost 8 bases; unmatched junction nucleotides: 17. This CDR3 is built from 18 residues. Looked up from germline, CDR1 is MNHEY and CDR2 is SVGAGI. CDR3 in DNA: TGTGCCAGCAGTTACTCGGTCCCGGGAGGACAAAGGTGGAGTACGCAGTATTTT. Its protein product is CASSYSVPGGQRWSTQYF.

This chain joins TRBV15 and TRBJ2-1; no clear D gene. Germline CDR1 is LNHNV and CDR2 is YYDKDF (reference sequence). V was clipped by 5 bases and J by 5 bases, with 4 bases between them. The CDR3 is 11 residues long. CDR3 sequence (DNA): TGTGCCACCAGCTTTAACAATGAGCAGTTCTTC. It translates to CATSFNNEQFF.

The chain is built from TRBV27 and TRBJ2-1, with D tentatively TRBD1 or TRBD2 (5 bases each). The length of the CDR3 is 14 residues. The V and J ends lost 3 bases and 2 bases respectively, with 8 bases between them. Per the germline V gene, CDR1 is MNHEY and CDR2 is SMNVEV (reference sequence). CDR3 in DNA: TGTGCCAGCAGTTTTGAGGGACCCTACAATGAGCAGTTCTTC. Translating gives CASSFEGPYNEQFF.

The chain is built from TRBV12-3 or TRBV12-4 and TRBJ1-5; D remains unclear. Trimming removed 5 bases from V and 3 bases from J, with 5 bases in between. CDR3 length equals 12 residues. CDR3: CASSVNNQPQHF. CDR3 bases: TGTGCCAGCAGTGTGAACAATCAGCCCCAGCATTTT.

There are a few counts of this clonotype. CDR3 DNA sequence: TGTGCCAGCAGCCAAGATGAGACGCTGGAGACCCAGTACTTC. Its translation is CASSQDETLETQYF. This sequence joins TRBV3-1 and TRBJ2-5; D gene uncertain. Germline V gives CDR1 LGHDT, CDR2 YNNKEL (reference sequence). This CDR3 is 14 amino acids long. V was shortened by 0 bases and J by 5 bases, with 10 bases between the two germline ends.

A note on this clonotype: At one boundary the junction diverges from the germline segment, which might be a read error. The V gene is TRBV7-3, the J gene TRBJ1-6; possible D gene TRBD1, 5 bases. The CDR3 is 13 residues long. CDR1 is SGHTA, CDR2 FQGTGA, per germline. In nucleotides, the CDR3 is TGTGCCAGCAGCACGGACACTTATTCATCCCTCCACTTT. Protein sequence: CASSTDTYSSLHF. Variable domain in full (rest from reference TRBV7-3 and TRBJ1-6): GAGVSQTPSNKVTEKGKYVELRCDPISGHTALYWYRQSLGQGPEFLIYFQGTGAADDSGLPNDRFFAVRPEGSVSTLKIQRTERGDSAVYLCASSTDTYSSLHFGNGTRLTVT.

This clonotype was found many times. The chain links TRBV6-5 to TRBJ2-1; unclear D gene. With 5 bases removed from V and 7 bases from J, the gap between germline ends came to 21 bases. CDR3 length: 16 residues. CDR1 is MNHEY, CDR2 SVGAGI, per germline. CDR3 sequence (DNA): TGTGCCAGCAGTCCCCCTCGAACCGGGCATGATAATGAGCAGTTCTTC. It encodes CASSPPRTGHDNEQFF.

J is TRBJ1-2 and V is TRBV18; D call uncertain. This CDR3 is 13 amino acids long. V was pared by 3 bases and J by 0 bases, with 5 bases between. Germline V gives CDR1 KGHSH, CDR2 LQKENI. The CDR3 DNA is TGTGCCAGCTCACCCGCAGCTAACTATGGCTACACCTTC. It encodes CASSPAANYGYTF.

This clonotype was counted ten times or more. CDR3 coding DNA: TGTGCCAGCAGCTTTTCGGGAGGTCGAGAGACCCAGTACTTC. This codes for CASSFSGGRETQYF. The rearrangement links TRBV7-3 to TRBJ2-5, with 7 positions matching TRBD2. This CDR3 contains 14 residues. With V trimmed by 3 bases and J by 4 bases, 5 bases remained unmatched. From germline, CDR1 is SGHTA and CDR2 FQGTGA.

The V and J genes are TRBV12-3 or TRBV12-4 and TRBJ2-7; 9 bases are shared with TRBD2. This CDR3 is 17 amino acids long. Germline trimming cut 1 base from V and 7 bases from J; bases unmatched to any gene: 14. CDR3 DNA: TGTGCCAGCAGTTTAGGGGCGCGTCTAGCGGGGTCACGGGAGCAGTACTTC. Its translation is CASSLGARLAGSREQYF.

This chain connects TRBV20-1 to TRBJ2-7; the D gene could be TRBD1 or TRBD2 (5 bases each). CDR1 is DFQATT and CDR2 is SNEGSKA in the germline V gene (reference sequence). The CDR3 covers 13 residues. Deletions cut 2 bases from V and 2 bases from J, with 10 bases between. The CDR3 DNA sequence: TGCAGTGCTAGACCGGGGACCCCCTACGAGCAGTACTTC. It is translated as CSARPGTPYEQYF.

The gene calls are TRBV13 and TRBJ1-2; TRBD1 is a possible D gene (5 bases). This CDR3 is 14 amino acids long. The V end was cut by 2 bases, the J end by 4 bases, with 11 bases between. Germline CDR1 is PRHDT and CDR2 is FYEKMQ (reference sequence). CDR3 coding DNA: TGTGCCAGCAGCTTAAGAGGGGCCTCCTATGGCTACACCTTC. This sequence encodes CASSLRGASYGYTF.

This clonotype showed up just a few times. The gene calls are TRBV7-9 and TRBJ2-5; D is perhaps TRBD1 or TRBD2 (5 bases each). The CDR3 extends over 13 amino acids. Trimming pared 4 bases from V and 5 bases from J, leaving 11 bases between. The germline V gene encodes CDR1 SEHNR and CDR2 FQNEAQ (reference sequence). CDR3 nucleotides: TGTGCCAGCAGCTGGGACCCCGGGGAGACCCAGTACTTC. Translating gives CASSWDPGETQYF.

This clonotype was seen only a few times. This chain uses TRBV20-1 with TRBJ1-5, with D unclear. Trimming took off 1 base at V and 2 bases at J, with 15 bases between the two ends. This CDR3 has 16 amino acids. Germline assignment: CDR1 DFQATT and CDR2 SNEGSKA (reference sequence). The DNA for the CDR3 is TGCAGTGCTAGAGTTACGAGTGTGATGGGCAATCAGCCCCAGCATTTT. Protein: CSARVTSVMGNQPQHF.

This chain uses TRBV12-3 or TRBV12-4 with TRBJ2-7, with D unclear. Trimming took 4 bases from V and 0 from J, leaving 10 bases between them. The length of the CDR3 is 14 residues. CDR3 coding DNA: TGTGCCAGCAGTTCCCAACAGACCTCCTACGAGCAGTACTTC. The encoded protein is CASSSQQTSYEQYF.